One sample yielded the 21 T cell receptor beta chains listed below, sequenced in a study of blood T cell repertoires in COVID-19. TCRdb's table, derived via immunoSEQ multiplex PCR, lists solely in-frame clones and lacks some. The table includes under 200,000 clones, roughly 88% detected once. The sequencing input was PBMCs or T cells enriched from blood (not recorded which). The receptors shown here come from a man aged 40-50 years with acute COVID-19.

The genes are TRBV19 and TRBJ1-4, with a possible D match to TRBD1 (6 bases). Between the trimmed V and J ends, which lost 9 bases and 8 bases, there was a span of 16 bases. This CDR3 is built from 13 residues. Germline loops: CDR1 LNHDA, CDR2 SQIVND (reference sequence). CDR3: CASSDSNREKLFF. The CDR3 region has the DNA TGTGCCAGCTCGGACAGCAATCGGGAAAAACTGTTTTTT.

The rearrangement joins TRBV7-2 to TRBJ1-3, with 8 bases fitting TRBD1. CDR3 length: 15 residues. Germline-derived CDR1 and CDR2 are SGHTA and FQGNSA. The J segment lost 2 bases and the V segment lost 5 bases, leaving 5 bases of the junction unmatched. The CDR3 reads CASSPDRGPGNTIYF. CDR3 sequence (DNA): TGTGCCAGCAGCCCAGACAGGGGACCTGGAAACACCATATATTTT.

This clone has a handful of counts. The chain uses TRBV27 and TRBJ1-4; 8 bases agree with TRBD1. The junction had 5 bases not matched to a gene; V was cut back by 9 bases and J by 5 bases. Germline V gene lookup returns CDR1 MNHEY and CDR2 SMNVEV (reference sequence). The CDR3 extends over 13 amino acids. The CDR3 region is CASRTGMNEKLFF. CDR3 DNA: TGTGCCAGTCGGACAGGGATGAATGAAAAACTGTTTTTT.

This chain connects TRBV9 to TRBJ1-3; D is undetermined. The CDR3 totals 15 residues. The germline CDR1 and CDR2 sequences are SGDLS and YYNGEE. V was clipped by 4 bases and J by 1 base, with 12 bases between them. CDR3: CASSPGPVSGNTIYF. CDR3 sequence (DNA): TGTGCCAGCAGCCCTGGGCCAGTATCTGGAAACACCATATATTTT.

This clone was recorded only once. The rearrangement links TRBV21-1 to TRBJ2-1; the listed D gene, TRBD2, was not tested against the DNA. TRBV21-1 is listed as a pseudogene. This CDR3 contains 20 residues. For the CDR3, the DNA is TGTGCCAGCAGCAATCGGGGACAGGGGCTAGCGGGAGCGTCCCCGGGTGAGCAGTTCTTC. Encoded protein: CASSNRGQGLAGASPGEQFF.

This rearrangement joins TRBV6-5 to TRBJ1-5; no definite D call. V lost 4 bases and J lost 5, with 9 bases in between. This CDR3 comprises 13 residues. Per the germline V gene, CDR1 is MNHEY and CDR2 is SVGAGI. CDR3 sequence reads: CASSSGPHQPQHF. The CDR3 DNA sequence: TGTGCCAGCAGTTCCGGTCCCCATCAGCCCCAGCATTTT.

The CDR3 bases are TGTGCCAGCAGTCCCGGGACAGGGGTGGGTGGCTACACCTTC. Translated, it gives CASSPGTGVGGYTF. The V and J genes are TRBV2 and TRBJ1-2; 10 bases map to TRBD1. This CDR3 region has 14 residues. Germline CDR1 and CDR2: SNHLY and FYNNEI. V was clipped by 5 bases and J by 7 bases; unmatched bases: 7.

The rearrangement joins TRBV30 to TRBJ1-5, with a tentative D call TRBD1 (6 bases). Germline CDR1 and CDR2: GTSNPN and SVGIG (reference sequence). The germline V and J ends were trimmed by 2 bases and 3 bases, with 14 bases remaining between them. This CDR3 has 15 residues. The CDR3 protein is CAWSLKTGYNQPQHF. Here the CDR3 DNA reads TGTGCCTGGAGTCTAAAAACAGGGTACAATCAGCCCCAGCATTTT. Full variable domain (outside the CDR3, taken from reference TRBV30 and TRBJ1-5): SQTIHQWPATLVQPVGSPLSLECTVEGTSNPNLYWYRQAAGRGLQLLFYSVGIGQISSEVPQNLSASRPQDRQFILSSKKLLLSDSGFYLCAWSLKTGYNQPQHFGDGTRLSIL.

The gene calls are TRBV12-3 or TRBV12-4 and TRBJ1-1; TRBD1 might be the D (6 bases). Trimming pared 5 bases from V and 1 base from J, leaving 8 bases between. The CDR3 runs to 13 residues. CDR3: CASSRQANTEAFF. In nucleotides, the CDR3 is TGTGCCAGCAGTAGACAGGCGAACACTGAAGCTTTCTTT.

V usage is TRBV6-2 or TRBV6-3 and J usage is TRBJ2-3, with 9 nucleotides matching TRBD1. The V segment lost 4 bases and the J segment 5 bases; nucleotides outside the gene matches: 4. Per the germline V gene, CDR1 is MNHEY and CDR2 is SVGEGT. The CDR3 is made up of 14 amino acids. The CDR3 spells CASSLTGGVDTQYF. The CDR3 DNA follows: TGTGCCAGCAGTTTGACAGGGGGAGTAGATACGCAGTATTTT.

This clone is a singleton in its sample. The chain employs TRBV18 and TRBJ2-3, with a weak D call TRBD2 (5 bases). Germline-derived CDR1 and CDR2 are KGHSH and LQKENI. The V and J ends lost 3 bases and 4 bases respectively, with 14 bases between them. CDR3 length equals 15 residues. In DNA form, the CDR3 reads TGTGCCAGCTCACCGCCATCCACGGAGGCAGATACGCAGTATTTT. Translating it yields CASSPPSTEADTQYF.

The V and J genes are TRBV11-3 and TRBJ1-1; D is possibly TRBD1 (6 bases). The V end was cut by 5 bases, the J end by 10 bases, with 20 bases between. Germline assignment: CDR1 SGHNT and CDR2 YENEEA. This CDR3 contains 14 residues. The CDR3 nucleotides read TGTGCCAGCAGCCCGGGTCAGGGGATGAGTGGAGCTTTCTTT. Its translation is CASSPGQGMSGAFF.

The rearrangement joins TRBV21-1 to TRBJ2-5; the D call in the table, TRBD2, was not verified against the DNA. TRBV21-1 is designated a pseudogene. This CDR3 contains 15 residues. In nucleotides, the CDR3 is TGTGCCAGCAGCAGAAAAGCGGGAGTATTGGAGACCCAGTACTTC. Protein: CASSRKAGVLETQYF.

V and J are TRBV7-6 and TRBJ2-2; tentative D call: TRBD2 (6 bases). Per the germline V gene, CDR1 is SGHVS and CDR2 is FNYEAQ. Trimming took 1 base from V and 7 from J, leaving 16 bases between them. The CDR3 runs 16 residues. This CDR3 reads CASSLEAAGSGGELFF. In DNA form, the CDR3 reads TGTGCCAGCAGCTTAGAGGCGGCGGGATCGGGCGGGGAGCTGTTTTTT.

This clone was seen a single time. The V call is TRBV19, the J call TRBJ2-1; 9 positions match TRBD1. This CDR3 has 15 amino acids. V gave up 4 bases and J gave up 8 bases; unmatched junction bases: 9. The germline V gene has CDR1 LNHDA and CDR2 SQIVND (reference sequence). The CDR3, as DNA: TGTGCCAGTAGTAGCGGACAGGGGACCTTTTATGAGCAGTTCTTC. This translates into CASSSGQGTFYEQFF.

This chain connects TRBV7-6 to TRBJ2-7, with TRBD1 identical over 8 bases. CDR1 SGHVS and CDR2 FNYEAQ come from the germline V gene. Trimming cost V 1 base and J 2 bases; bases outside gene matches: 7. This CDR3 contains 16 residues. CDR3 DNA sequence: TGTGCCAGCAGCTTAGTAGGGGGACAGGCACCCTACGAGCAGTACTTC. Translation: CASSLVGGQAPYEQYF. The complete variable domain, with remaining parts taken from reference TRBV7-6 and TRBJ2-7, reads GAGVSQSPRYKVTKRGQDVALRCDPISGHVSLYWYRQALGQGPEFLTYFNYEAQQDKSGLPNDRFSAERPEGSISTLTIQRTEQRDSAMYRCASSLVGGQAPYEQYFGPGTRLTVT.

The J gene is TRBJ2-2, the V gene TRBV10-3; D is unclear. Germline CDR1 ENHRY, CDR2 SYGVKD. There are 13 residues in the CDR3. Trimming stripped 3 bases from V and 2 bases from J, with 4 bases between. Written as DNA, the CDR3 is TGTGCCATCAGTGACCCTAACACCGGGGAGCTGTTTTTT. The encoded protein is CAISDPNTGELFF.

Only a few counts were recorded for this clone. V gene TRBV4-3 combines with J gene TRBJ1-5, with 7 bases that match TRBD1. The V gene's germline CDR1 is LGHNA and CDR2 YSLEER. The CDR3 covers 16 residues. V was pared by 0 bases and J by 3 bases, with 5 bases of the junction left unmatched. The CDR3 region has the DNA TGCGCCAGCAGCCAAGAGATGGGACAGCACAATCAGCCCCAGCATTTT. Protein sequence: CASSQEMGQHNQPQHF.

The chain links TRBV19 to TRBJ2-3; 16 bases align to TRBD2. Unmatched junction bases numbered 8, after V lost 1 base and J lost 1 base. Germline assignment: CDR1 LNHDA and CDR2 SQIVND (reference sequence). This CDR3 contains 20 residues. In DNA, the CDR3 is TGTGCCAGTAGTATAGGGGGGACTAGCGGGAGGGCCAGGCGCACAGATACGCAGTATTTT. Encoded protein: CASSIGGTSGRARRTDTQYF. Based on the CDR3 plus reference TRBV19 and TRBJ2-3, the full variable domain is DGGITQSPKYLFRKEGQNVTLSCEQNLNHDAMYWYRQDPGQGLRLIYYSQIVNDFQKGDIAEGYSVSREKKESFPLTVTSAQKNPTAFYLCASSIGGTSGRARRTDTQYFGPGTRLTVL.

The V and J genes are TRBV28 and TRBJ2-2; perhaps TRBD2 as D (5 bases). The V gene's germline CDR1 is MDHEN and CDR2 SYDVKM. The CDR3 is made up of 12 amino acids. V gave up 7 bases and J gave up 8 bases, with 11 bases separating them. The CDR3 spells CASTVRLGELFF. The CDR3 coding sequence is TGTGCCAGCACCGTACGACTAGGGGAGCTGTTTTTT.

V gene TRBV7-9 combines with J gene TRBJ2-1, with TRBD2 matching over 11 bases. The junction had 4 bases not matched to a gene; V was cut back by 6 bases and J by 0 bases. The V gene's germline CDR1 is SEHNR and CDR2 FQNEAQ (reference sequence). CDR3 length equals 16 residues. CDR3 amino acids: CASSPTSGSSYNEQFF. The CDR3 DNA follows: TGTGCCAGCAGTCCCACTAGCGGGAGCTCCTACAATGAGCAGTTCTTC.